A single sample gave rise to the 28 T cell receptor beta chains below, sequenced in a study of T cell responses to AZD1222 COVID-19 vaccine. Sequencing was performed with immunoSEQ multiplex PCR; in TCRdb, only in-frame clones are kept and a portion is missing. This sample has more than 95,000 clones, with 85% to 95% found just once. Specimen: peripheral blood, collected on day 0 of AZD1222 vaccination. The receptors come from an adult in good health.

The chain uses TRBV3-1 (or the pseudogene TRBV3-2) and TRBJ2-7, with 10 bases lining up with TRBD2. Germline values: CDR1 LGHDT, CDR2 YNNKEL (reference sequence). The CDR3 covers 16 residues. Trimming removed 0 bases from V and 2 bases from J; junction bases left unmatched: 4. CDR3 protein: CASSQDVTSGTYEQYF. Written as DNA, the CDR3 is TGTGCCAGCAGCCAAGATGTAACTAGCGGGACCTACGAGCAGTACTTC.

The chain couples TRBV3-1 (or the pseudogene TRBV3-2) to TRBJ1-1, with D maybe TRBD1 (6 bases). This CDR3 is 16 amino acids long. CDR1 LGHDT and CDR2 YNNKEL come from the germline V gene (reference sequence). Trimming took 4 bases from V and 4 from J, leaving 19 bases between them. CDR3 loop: CASSPLTWGLGTEAFF. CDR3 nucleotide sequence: TGTGCCAGCAGCCCCCTAACCTGGGGGCTGGGCACTGAAGCTTTCTTT.

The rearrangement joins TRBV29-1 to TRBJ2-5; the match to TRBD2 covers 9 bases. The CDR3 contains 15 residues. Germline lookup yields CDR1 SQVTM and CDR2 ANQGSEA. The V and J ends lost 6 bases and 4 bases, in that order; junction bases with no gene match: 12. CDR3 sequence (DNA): TGCAGCGTGCCTCTAGCGGGAAAGTCTTTAGAGACCCAGTACTTC. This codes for CSVPLAGKSLETQYF.

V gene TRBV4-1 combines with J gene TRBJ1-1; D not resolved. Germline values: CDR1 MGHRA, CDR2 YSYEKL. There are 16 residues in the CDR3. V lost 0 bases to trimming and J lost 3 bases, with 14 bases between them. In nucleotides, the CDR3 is TGCGCCAGCAGCCAAGATAGCCGGGGAAGGGACACTGAAGCTTTCTTT. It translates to CASSQDSRGRDTEAFF.

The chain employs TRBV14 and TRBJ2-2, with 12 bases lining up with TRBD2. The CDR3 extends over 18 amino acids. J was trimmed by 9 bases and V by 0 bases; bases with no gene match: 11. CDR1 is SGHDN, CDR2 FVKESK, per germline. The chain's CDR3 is CASSQEIRLAGDPRELFF. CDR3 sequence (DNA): TGTGCCAGCAGCCAAGAAATCCGACTAGCGGGAGATCCCCGGGAGCTGTTTTTT.

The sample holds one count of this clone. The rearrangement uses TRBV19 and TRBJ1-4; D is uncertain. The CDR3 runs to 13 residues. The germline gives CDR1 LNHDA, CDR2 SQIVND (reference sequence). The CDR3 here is CASCRRRNEKLFF. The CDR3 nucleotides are TGTGCTTCATGTCGGCGAAGAAATGAAAAACTGTTTTTT.

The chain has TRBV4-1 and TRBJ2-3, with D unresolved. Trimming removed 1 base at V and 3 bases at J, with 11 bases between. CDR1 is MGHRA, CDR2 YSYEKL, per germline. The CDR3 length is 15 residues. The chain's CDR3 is CASSQVPHPTDTQYF. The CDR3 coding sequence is TGCGCCAGCAGCCAAGTACCCCACCCGACAGATACGCAGTATTTT.

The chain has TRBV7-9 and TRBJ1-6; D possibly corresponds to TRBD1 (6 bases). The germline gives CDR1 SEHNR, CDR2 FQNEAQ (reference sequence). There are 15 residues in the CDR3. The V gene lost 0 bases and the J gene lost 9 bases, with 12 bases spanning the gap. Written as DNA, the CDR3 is TGTGCCAGCAGCTTAGCGAAACAGGGTATTTCACCCCTCCACTTT. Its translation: CASSLAKQGISPLHF.

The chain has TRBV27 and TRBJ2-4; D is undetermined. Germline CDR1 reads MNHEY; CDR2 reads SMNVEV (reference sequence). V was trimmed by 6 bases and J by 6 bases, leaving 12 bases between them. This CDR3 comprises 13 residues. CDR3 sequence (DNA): TGTGCCAGCAGATGGGCCACGGCAAACATTCAGTACTTC. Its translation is CASRWATANIQYF.

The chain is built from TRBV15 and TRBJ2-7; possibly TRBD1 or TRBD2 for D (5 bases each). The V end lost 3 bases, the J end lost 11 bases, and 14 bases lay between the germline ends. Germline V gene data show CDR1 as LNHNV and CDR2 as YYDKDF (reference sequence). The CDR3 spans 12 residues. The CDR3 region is CATSRIGAKKYF. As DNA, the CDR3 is TGTGCCACCAGCAGGATCGGGGCCAAGAAGTACTTC.

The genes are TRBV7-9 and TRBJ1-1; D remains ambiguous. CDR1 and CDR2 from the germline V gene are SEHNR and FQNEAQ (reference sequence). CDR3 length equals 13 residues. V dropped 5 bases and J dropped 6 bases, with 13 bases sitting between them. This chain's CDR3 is CASSPPLAPEAFF. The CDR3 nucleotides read TGTGCCAGCAGCCCACCGTTAGCTCCTGAAGCTTTCTTT.

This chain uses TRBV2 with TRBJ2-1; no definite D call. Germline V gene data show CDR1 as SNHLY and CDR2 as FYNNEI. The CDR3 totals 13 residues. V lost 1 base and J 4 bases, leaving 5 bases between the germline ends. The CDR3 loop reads CASSEGVYNEQFF. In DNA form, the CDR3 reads TGTGCCAGCAGTGAAGGGGTTTACAATGAGCAGTTCTTC.

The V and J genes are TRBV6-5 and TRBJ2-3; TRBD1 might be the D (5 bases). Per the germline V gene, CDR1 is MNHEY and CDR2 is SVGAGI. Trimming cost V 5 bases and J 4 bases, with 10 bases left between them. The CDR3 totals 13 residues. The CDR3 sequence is CASSRSRADTQYF. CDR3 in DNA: TGTGCCAGCAGTAGATCCAGGGCAGATACGCAGTATTTT.

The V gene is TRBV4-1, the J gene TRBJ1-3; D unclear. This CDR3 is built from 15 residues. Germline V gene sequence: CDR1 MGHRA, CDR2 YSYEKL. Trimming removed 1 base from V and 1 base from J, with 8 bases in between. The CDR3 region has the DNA TGCGCCAGCAGCCAAGCCGACTATTCTGGAAACACCATATATTTT. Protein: CASSQADYSGNTIYF.

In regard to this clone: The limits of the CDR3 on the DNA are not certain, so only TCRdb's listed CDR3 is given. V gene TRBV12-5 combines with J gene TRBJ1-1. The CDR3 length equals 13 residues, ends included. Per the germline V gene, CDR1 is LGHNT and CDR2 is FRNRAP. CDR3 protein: CASGLGMGTEAFF.

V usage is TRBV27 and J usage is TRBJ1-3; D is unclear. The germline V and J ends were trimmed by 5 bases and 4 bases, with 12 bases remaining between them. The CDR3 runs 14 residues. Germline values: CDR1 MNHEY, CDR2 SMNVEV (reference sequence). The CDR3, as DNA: TGTGCCAGCAGTCTCGGGTTCGGAGGAAACACCATATATTTT. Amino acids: CASSLGFGGNTIYF.

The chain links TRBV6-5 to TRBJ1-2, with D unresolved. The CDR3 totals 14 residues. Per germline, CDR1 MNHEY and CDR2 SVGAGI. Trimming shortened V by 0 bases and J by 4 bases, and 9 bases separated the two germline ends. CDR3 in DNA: TGTGCCAGCAGTTACTCGATTCGGACCTATGGCTACACCTTC. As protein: CASSYSIRTYGYTF.

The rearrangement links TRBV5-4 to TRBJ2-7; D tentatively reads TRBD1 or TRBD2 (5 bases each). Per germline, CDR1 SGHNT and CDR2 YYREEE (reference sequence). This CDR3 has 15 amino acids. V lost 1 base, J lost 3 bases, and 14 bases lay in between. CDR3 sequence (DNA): TGTGCCAGCAGCTTGAAGGGGACGACTCTCTACGAGCAGTACTTC. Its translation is CASSLKGTTLYEQYF.

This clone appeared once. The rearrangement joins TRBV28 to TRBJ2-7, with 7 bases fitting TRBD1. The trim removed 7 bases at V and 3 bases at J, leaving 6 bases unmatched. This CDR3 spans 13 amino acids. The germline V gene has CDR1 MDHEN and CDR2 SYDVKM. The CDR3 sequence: CASTYRGVYEQYF. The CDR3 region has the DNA TGTGCCAGCACTTACAGGGGTGTCTACGAGCAGTACTTC.

The CDR3 protein is CASSSRTGGEYNEQFF. Written as DNA, the CDR3 is TGTGCCAGCAGCTCTAGGACAGGGGGCGAATACAATGAGCAGTTCTTC. The chain uses TRBV5-4 and TRBJ2-1; TRBD1 matches 11 bases. Germline trimming cut 3 bases from V and 4 bases from J; bases unmatched to any gene: 6. Looked up from germline, CDR1 is SGHNT and CDR2 is YYREEE (reference sequence). The CDR3 sequence is 16 residues long. Full variable domain (missing parts from reference TRBV5-4 and TRBJ2-1): ETGVTQSPTHLIKTRGQQVTLRCSSQSGHNTVSWYQQALGQGPQFIFQYYREEENGRGNFPPRFSGLQFPNYSSELNVNALELDDSALYLCASSSRTGGEYNEQFFGPGTRLTVL.

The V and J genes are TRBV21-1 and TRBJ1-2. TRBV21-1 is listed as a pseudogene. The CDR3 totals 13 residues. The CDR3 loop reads CASSKSIRYGYTF. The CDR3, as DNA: TGTGCCAGCAGCAAGTCTATCCGCTATGGCTACACCTTC.

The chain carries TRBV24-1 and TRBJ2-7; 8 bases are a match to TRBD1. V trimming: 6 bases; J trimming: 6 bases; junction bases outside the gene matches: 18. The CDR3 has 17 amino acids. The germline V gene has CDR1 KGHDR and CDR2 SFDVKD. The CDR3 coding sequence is TGTGCCACCAGTCATGACAGGGGCCCACAGGGGATCTTCGAGCAGTACTTC. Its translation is CATSHDRGPQGIFEQYF.

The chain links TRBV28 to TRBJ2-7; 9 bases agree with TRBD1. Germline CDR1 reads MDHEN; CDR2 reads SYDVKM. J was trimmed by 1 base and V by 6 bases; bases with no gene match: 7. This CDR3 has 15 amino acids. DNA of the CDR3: TGTGCCAGCAGGGCAATCGGGACAGGGTCCTACGAGCAGTACTTC. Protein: CASRAIGTGSYEQYF.

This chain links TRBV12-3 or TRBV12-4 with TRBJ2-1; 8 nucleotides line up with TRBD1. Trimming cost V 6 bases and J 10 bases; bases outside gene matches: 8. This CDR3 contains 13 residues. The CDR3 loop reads CASRPLDRDEQFF. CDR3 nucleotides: TGTGCCAGCAGACCTCTGGACAGGGACGAGCAGTTCTTC.

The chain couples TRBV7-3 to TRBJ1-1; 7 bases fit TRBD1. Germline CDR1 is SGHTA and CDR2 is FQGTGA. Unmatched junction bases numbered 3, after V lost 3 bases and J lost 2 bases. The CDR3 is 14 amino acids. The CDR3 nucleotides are TGTGCCAGCAGCTTCTCAGGGGGAAACACTGAAGCTTTCTTT. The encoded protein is CASSFSGGNTEAFF.

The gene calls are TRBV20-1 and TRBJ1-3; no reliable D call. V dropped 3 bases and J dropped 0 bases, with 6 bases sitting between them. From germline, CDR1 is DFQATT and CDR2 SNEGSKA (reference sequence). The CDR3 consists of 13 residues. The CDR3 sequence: CSASSGSGNTIYF. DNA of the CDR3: TGCAGTGCTAGTTCAGGCTCTGGAAACACCATATATTTT.

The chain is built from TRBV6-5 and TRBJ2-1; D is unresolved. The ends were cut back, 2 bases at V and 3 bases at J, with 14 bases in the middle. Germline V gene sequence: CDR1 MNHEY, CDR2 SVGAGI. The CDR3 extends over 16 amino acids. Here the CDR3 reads CASSYRTATRYNEQFF. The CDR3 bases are TGTGCCAGCAGTTACAGAACAGCCACACGCTACAATGAGCAGTTCTTC.

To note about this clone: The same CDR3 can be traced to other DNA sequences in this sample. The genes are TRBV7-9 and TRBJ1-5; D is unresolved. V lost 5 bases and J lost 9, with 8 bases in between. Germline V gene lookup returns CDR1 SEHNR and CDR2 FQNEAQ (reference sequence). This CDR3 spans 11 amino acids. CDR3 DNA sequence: TGTGCCAGCAGCCTCGAGGGGCCCCAGCATTTT. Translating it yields CASSLEGPQHF.